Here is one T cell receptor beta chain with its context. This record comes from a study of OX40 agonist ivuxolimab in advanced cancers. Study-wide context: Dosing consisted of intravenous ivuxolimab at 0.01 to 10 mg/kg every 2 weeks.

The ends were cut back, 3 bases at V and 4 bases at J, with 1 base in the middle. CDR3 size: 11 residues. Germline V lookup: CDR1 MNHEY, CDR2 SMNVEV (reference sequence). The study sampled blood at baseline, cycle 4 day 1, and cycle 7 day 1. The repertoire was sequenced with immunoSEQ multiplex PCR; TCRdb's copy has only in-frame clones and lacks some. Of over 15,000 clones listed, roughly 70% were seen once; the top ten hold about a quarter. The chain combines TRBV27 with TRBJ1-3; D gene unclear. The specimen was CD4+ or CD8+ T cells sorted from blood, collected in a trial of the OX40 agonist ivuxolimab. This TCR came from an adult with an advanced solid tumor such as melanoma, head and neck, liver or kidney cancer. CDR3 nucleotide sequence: TGTGCCAGCAGTTTCGGAAACACCATATATTTT. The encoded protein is CASSFGNTIYF.